This TCR beta chain originates from a study of Tregs in tolerant kidney transplant recipients (dated by TCRdb to the late 2010s). In the study overall: The study applied TCRbeta sequencing to find donor-specific regulatory T cells before combined kidney and bone marrow transplantation and then followed those same cells after transplant. TCRbeta repertoire sequencing was used in a few healthy controls to compare several ways of expanding Tregs specific for an allogeneic donor. Summary of the overall study and its limitations: The study was constrained by small patient numbers, and validation of the findings is required in larger populations and under other immunosuppression protocols. The most biologically relevant and donor-specific TCRbeta repertoire appeared to be identified by expanding Tregs with activated donor B cells. Although technical replication error seemed to be minimal, the question of biological reproducibility was not addressed directly.

A few counts support this clone. The target of this receptor is not known. Base qualities are not at hand, and no much larger clone is one base apart. The cysteine opens and the phenylalanine closes a CDR3 of 14 amino acids. Solely the CDR3 DNA is kept, with 42 bases framed from the first base. Thawed PBMCs were FACS-sorted into unstimulated Tregs (CD4+CD25+CD127-), CD4+ non-Tregs (CD4+CD25-), CD4 cells and CD8 cells. Blood from healthy controls was obtained either as purchased buffy coats or from healthy volunteers. Healthy control blood was processed to PBMCs by Ficoll density gradient and cryopreserved, and patient PBMCs were collected before and after transplant. For TCRbeta CDR3 sequencing, genomic DNA was extracted from sorted cells using the QIAGEN DNeasy Blood and Tissue Kit. High-throughput TCRbeta CDR3 sequencing was carried out commercially through immunoSEQ, with PCR amplification with bias correction and internal controls included. The paper's processing steps were these. A unique productive TCRbeta sequence was defined by the CDR3 nucleotide sequence when primers matched, and otherwise by the CDR3 amino acid sequence together with the Vbeta and Jbeta genes. As a correction for sorting error, sequences shared between sorted populations at a frequency ratio of 2:1 or less were discarded, and the remaining shared sequences were assigned to the higher population. A sequence counted as donor-reactive if, in CFSE-low cells, the sequence had a frequency of at least 0.01% and was expanded at least 5-fold compared with unstimulated cells. Repertoire divergence was quantified by Jensen-Shannon divergence using the top 100 TCRbeta sequences ranked by frequency. For samples with multiple sequencing runs, sorting error was corrected separately for each run before the runs were pooled. As stored in TCRdb, this immuneACCESS dataset retains in-frame rearrangements with V and J assigned. A fraction of the clones does not appear; measured against another copy, unresolved V genes explain less than half of the discrepancy, and the remainder lacks a known reason. V and J calls and clone size come straight from that table; D and trimming were deduced from the DNA. In this sample the table shows around 120,000 clones, around 94% of which occur a single time. Over 0.5% of the sample is taken by the ten largest.

This clonotype was sampled from a human donor in good health. The receptor chain draws on TRBV12-2 and TRBJ1-2. TRBV12-2 represents a pseudogene. Sample: CD4+ T cells from blood. The sequence in DNA is TGTGCAAGTCGCTTAACCCTTGGACACTATGGCTACACCTTC. This codes for CASRLTLGHYGYTF.